This T cell receptor (beta chain) was captured in a study of Ad26.COV2.S vaccination and SARS-CoV-2 variants. Study-wide points: Placebo recipients showed lower spike-specific TCR breadth than vaccinees. Considerable breadth of spike-specific CD8+ and CD4+ T cell responses has reportedly been documented following vaccination.

Trimming removed 5 bases from V and 0 bases from J, with 13 bases in between. CDR1 is SGHTA and CDR2 is FQGNSA in the germline V gene. The CDR3 sequence is 15 residues long. Here immunoSEQ multiplex PCR was the method, and the copy in TCRdb shows in-frame clones only, minus some. Counted here are approximately 280,000 clones, about 89% occurring once; the ten biggest clones make up 2.5% to 3.5%. Indicated treatment: roughly 19 received Ad26.COV2.S at low or high dose, single or two shots; about 5 received placebo; per-sample allocation not given. Day 63 following the first vaccine or placebo injection was when the samples were taken. The administered vaccine (an Ad26 vector) expressed Wuhan-strain SARS-CoV-2 spike. A word on this clone: No antigen is known for it.

The source of this sequence is a person between 18 and 65 years old who received the Ad26.COV2.S COVID-19 vaccine or a placebo. This sample comprised peripheral blood, obtained in a trial of Ad26.COV2.S vaccine versus placebo. V is TRBV7-2 and J is TRBJ1-1; D is possibly TRBD1 (6 bases). The CDR3 nucleotides read TGTGCCAGCAGCCCAGGGGTCGGCATGAACACTGAAGCTTTCTTT. Translation: CASSPGVGMNTEAFF.